This T cell receptor (beta chain) was captured by sequencing in a study of memory CD4+ T cells and cytomegalovirus serostatus. Repertoires were generated with immunoSEQ multiplex PCR, while TCRdb's copy carries only in-frame clones and drops some. The table includes 41,000 or so clones, around 79% detected once. Single viable CD3+CD4+CD8-CD45RO+ cells were sorted as the memory CD4+ T cells. CDR3 length: 13 amino acids. The ends were cut back, 5 bases at V and 1 base at J, with 5 bases in the middle. Germline V CDR1 and CDR2: SGHVS, FNYEAQ. V gene TRBV7-6 combines with J gene TRBJ2-2; possibly TRBD1 for D (5 bases). The sequence came from an adult in good health and CMV-seronegative. The sequencing sample was made of memory CD4+ T cells from blood. Here the CDR3 DNA reads TGTGCCAGCAGCCAGGGGAACACCGGGGAGCTGTTTTTT. Protein: CASSQGNTGELFF.